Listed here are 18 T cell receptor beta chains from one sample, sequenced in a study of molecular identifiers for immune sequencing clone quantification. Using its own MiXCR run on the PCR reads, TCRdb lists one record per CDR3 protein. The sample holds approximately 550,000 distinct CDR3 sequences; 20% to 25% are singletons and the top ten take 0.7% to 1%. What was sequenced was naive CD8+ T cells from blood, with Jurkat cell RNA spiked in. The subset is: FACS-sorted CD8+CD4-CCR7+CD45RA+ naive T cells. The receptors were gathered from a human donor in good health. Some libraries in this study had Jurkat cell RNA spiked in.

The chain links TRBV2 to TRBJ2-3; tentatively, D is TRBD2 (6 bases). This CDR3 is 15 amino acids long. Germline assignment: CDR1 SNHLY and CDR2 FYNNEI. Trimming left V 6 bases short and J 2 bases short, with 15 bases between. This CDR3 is CASRKGSGVTDTQYF. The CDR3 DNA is TGTGCCAGCAGAAAAGGTAGCGGAGTCACAGATACGCAGTATTTT.

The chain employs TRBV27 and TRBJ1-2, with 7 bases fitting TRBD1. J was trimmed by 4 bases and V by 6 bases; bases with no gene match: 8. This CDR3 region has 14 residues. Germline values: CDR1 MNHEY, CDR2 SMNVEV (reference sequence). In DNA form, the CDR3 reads TGTGCCAGCAGCCCTTCAGGGGGAGGCTATGGCTACACCTTC. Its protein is CASSPSGGGYGYTF.

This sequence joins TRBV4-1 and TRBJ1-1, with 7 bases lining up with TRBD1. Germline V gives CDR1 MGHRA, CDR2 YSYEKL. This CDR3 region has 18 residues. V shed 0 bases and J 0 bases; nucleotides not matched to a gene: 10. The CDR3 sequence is CASSQESPRTGMNTEAFF. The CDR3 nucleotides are TGCGCCAGCAGCCAAGAGTCCCCCCGGACAGGCATGAACACTGAAGCTTTCTTT.

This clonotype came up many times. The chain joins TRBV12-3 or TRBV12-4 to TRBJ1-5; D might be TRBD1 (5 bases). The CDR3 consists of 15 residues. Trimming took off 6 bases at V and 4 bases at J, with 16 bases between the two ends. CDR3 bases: TGTGCCAGCAGCTCTCTTTACGGGGCAAATCAGCCCCAGCATTTT. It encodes CASSSLYGANQPQHF.

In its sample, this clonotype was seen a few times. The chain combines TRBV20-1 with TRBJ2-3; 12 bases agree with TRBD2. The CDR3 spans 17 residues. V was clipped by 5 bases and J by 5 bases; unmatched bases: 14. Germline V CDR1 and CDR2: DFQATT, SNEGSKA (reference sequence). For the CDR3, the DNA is TGCAGTGCTCCCGGAGGACCTAGCGGGAGGGCCATAGATACGCAGTATTTT. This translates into CSAPGGPSGRAIDTQYF.

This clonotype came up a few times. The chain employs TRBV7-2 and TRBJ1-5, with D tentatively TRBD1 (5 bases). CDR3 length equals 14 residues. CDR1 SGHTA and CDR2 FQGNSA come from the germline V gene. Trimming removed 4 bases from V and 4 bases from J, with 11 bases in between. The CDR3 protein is CASSSEGSNQPQHF. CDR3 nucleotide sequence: TGTGCCAGCAGCTCCGAGGGGAGTAATCAGCCCCAGCATTTT.

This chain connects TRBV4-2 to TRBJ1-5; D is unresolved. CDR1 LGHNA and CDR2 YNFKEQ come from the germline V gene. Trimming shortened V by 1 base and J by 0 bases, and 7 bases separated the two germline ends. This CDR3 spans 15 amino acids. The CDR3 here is CASSQGRDSNQPQHF. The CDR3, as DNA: TGTGCCAGCAGCCAAGGACGAGATAGCAATCAGCCCCAGCATTTT.

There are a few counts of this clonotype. The CDR3 DNA follows: TGTGCCAGCAGTGAAGGGGGACAGGGCGAGCAGTACTTC. Translated, it gives CASSEGGQGEQYF. This chain links TRBV6-1 with TRBJ2-7, with TRBD1 matching 9 bases. This CDR3 is built from 13 residues. J was trimmed by 6 bases and V by 1 base; bases with no gene match: 1. Germline CDR1 and CDR2: MNHNS and SASEGT.

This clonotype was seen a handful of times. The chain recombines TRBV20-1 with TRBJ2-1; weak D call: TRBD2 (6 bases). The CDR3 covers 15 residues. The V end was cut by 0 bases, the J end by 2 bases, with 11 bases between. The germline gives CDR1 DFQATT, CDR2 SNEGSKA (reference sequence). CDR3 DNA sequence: TGCAGTGCTAGAGAAAATAGCGGCACCTACAATGAGCAGTTCTTC. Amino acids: CSARENSGTYNEQFF.

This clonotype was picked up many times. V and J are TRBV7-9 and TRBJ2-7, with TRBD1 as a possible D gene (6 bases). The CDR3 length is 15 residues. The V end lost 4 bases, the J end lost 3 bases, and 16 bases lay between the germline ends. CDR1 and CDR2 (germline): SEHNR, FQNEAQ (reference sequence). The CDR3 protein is CASSSERRQVYEQYF. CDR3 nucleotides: TGTGCCAGCAGCTCCGAACGTAGACAGGTCTACGAGCAGTACTTC.

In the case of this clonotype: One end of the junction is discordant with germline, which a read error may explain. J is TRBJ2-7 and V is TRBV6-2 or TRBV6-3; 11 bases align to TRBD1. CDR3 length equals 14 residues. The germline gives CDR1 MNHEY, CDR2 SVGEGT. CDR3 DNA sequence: TGTGCCTGCAGAGAGGGACAGGGGGTCTACGAGCAGTACTTC. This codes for CACREGQGVYEQYF.

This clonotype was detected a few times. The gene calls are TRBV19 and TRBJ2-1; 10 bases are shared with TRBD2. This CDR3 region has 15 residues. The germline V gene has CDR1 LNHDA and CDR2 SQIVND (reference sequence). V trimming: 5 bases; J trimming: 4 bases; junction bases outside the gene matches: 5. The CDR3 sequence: CASSWGTSEYNEQFF. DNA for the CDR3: TGTGCCAGTAGTTGGGGGACTAGCGAATACAATGAGCAGTTCTTC.

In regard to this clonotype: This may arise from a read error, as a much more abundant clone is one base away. The CDR3 DNA follows: TGCAACGTTGAAAGTACTAGCGGGCCCCTAGATGAGCAGTTCTTC. Its protein product is CNVESTSGPLDEQFF. The V call is TRBV29-1, the J call TRBJ2-1; 9 bases align to TRBD2. The CDR3 spans 15 residues. Germline V lookup: CDR1 SQVTM, CDR2 ANQGSEA.

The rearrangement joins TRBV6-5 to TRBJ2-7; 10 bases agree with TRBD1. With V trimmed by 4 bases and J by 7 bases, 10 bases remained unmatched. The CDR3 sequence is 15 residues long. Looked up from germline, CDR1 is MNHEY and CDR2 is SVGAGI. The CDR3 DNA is TGTGCCAGCAGTTCCATGGGACAGGGGTTCGGGGAGCAGTACTTC. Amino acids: CASSSMGQGFGEQYF.

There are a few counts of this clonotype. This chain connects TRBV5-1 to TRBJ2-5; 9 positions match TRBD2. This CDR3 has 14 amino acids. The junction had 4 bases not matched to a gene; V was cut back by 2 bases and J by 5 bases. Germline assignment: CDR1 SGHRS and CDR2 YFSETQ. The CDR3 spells CASSFSGSGETQYF. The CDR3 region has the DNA TGCGCCAGCAGCTTTAGCGGGAGTGGGGAGACCCAGTACTTC.

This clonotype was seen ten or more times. The CDR3 spells CAWSLDLVIRKNIQYF. The CDR3 DNA follows: TGTGCCTGGAGTCTCGATTTAGTCATTCGGAAAAACATTCAGTACTTC. The chain couples TRBV30 to TRBJ2-4; D uncertain. V lost 2 bases, J lost 4 bases, and 18 bases lay in between. This CDR3 is built from 16 residues. Germline-derived CDR1 and CDR2 are GTSNPN and SVGIG (reference sequence).

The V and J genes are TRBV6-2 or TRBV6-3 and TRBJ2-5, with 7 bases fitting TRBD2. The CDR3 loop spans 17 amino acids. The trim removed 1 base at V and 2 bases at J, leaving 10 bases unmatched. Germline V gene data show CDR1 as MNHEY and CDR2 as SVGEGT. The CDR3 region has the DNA TGTGCCAGCAGTTACTGGGATAGCGGGTTCCCGCAAGAGACCCAGTACTTC. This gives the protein CASSYWDSGFPQETQYF.

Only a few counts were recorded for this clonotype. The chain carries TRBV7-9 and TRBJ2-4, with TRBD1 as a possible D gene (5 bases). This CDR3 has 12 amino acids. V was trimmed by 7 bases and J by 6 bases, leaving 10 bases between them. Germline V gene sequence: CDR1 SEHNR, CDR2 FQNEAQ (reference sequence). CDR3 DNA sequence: TGTGCCAGCATTGACAGCAGAAACATTCAGTACTTC. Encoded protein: CASIDSRNIQYF.